The source of this T cell receptor (beta chain) is a study of blood T cell repertoires in COVID-19. Study-wide background: Sites across the United States, Italy and Spain contributed samples from acute and convalescent COVID-19. T cells, B-cell-depleted T cells, or PBMCs supplied cDNA or gDNA.

In the original workflow: Nucleated cell number was recorded as an estimate derived from reference gene primer amplification. Repertoires were generated with immunoSEQ multiplex PCR, while TCRdb's copy carries only in-frame clones and drops some. That table supplies the V and J calls and clone size; D and trimming were determined from the DNA. The table lists about 42,000 clones, around 80% of them singletons. Germline CDR1 is SEHNR and CDR2 is FQNEAQ (reference sequence). After removal of 3 bases from V and 3 bases from J, the junction contained 1 base not matched to a gene. The CDR3 runs 14 residues.

The chain employs TRBV7-9 and TRBJ2-2; TRBD2 matches 7 bases. The specimen was peripheral blood. The sequence was collected from a human donor in a cohort sampled during active COVID-19. The CDR3 protein is CASSFGGYTGELFF. CDR3 sequence (DNA): TGTGCCAGCAGCTTCGGGGGGTACACCGGGGAGCTGTTTTTT. The full variable domain, its missing parts supplied by reference TRBV7-9 and TRBJ2-2, is DTGVSQNPRHKITKRGQNVTFRCDPISEHNRLYWYRQTLGQGPEFLTYFQNEAQLEKSRLLSDRFSAERPKGSFSTLEIQRTEQGDSAMYLCASSFGGYTGELFFGEGSRLTVL.